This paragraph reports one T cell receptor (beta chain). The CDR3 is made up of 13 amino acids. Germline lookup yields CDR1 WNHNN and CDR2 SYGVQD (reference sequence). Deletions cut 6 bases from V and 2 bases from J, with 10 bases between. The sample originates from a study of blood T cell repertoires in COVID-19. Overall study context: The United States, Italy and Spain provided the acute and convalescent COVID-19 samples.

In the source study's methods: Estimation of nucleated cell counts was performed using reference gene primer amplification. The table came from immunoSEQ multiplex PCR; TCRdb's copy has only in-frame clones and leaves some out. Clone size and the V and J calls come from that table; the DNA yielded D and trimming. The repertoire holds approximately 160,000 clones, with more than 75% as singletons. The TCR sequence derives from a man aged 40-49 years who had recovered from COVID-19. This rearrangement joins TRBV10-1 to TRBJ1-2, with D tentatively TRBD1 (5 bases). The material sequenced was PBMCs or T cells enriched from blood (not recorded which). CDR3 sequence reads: CASSRTLNYGYTF. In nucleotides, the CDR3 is TGCGCCAGCAGCCGGACACTGAACTATGGCTACACCTTC.